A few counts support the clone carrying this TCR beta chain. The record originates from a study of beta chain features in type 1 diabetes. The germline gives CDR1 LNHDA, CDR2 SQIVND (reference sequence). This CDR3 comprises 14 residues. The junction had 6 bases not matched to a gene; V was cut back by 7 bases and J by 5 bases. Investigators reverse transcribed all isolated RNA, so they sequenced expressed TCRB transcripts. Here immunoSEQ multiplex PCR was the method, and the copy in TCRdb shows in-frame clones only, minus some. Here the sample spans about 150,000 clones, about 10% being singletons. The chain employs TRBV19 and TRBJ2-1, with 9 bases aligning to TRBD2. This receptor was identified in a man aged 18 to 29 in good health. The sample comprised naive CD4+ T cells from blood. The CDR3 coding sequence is TGTGCCAGTATTGGGACTAGCAGACACAATGAGCAGTTCTTC. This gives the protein CASIGTSRHNEQFF. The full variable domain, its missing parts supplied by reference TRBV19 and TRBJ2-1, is DGGITQSPKYLFRKEGQNVTLSCEQNLNHDAMYWYRQDPGQGLRLIYYSQIVNDFQKGDIAEGYSVSREKKESFPLTVTSAQKNPTAFYLCASIGTSRHNEQFFGPGTRLTVL.